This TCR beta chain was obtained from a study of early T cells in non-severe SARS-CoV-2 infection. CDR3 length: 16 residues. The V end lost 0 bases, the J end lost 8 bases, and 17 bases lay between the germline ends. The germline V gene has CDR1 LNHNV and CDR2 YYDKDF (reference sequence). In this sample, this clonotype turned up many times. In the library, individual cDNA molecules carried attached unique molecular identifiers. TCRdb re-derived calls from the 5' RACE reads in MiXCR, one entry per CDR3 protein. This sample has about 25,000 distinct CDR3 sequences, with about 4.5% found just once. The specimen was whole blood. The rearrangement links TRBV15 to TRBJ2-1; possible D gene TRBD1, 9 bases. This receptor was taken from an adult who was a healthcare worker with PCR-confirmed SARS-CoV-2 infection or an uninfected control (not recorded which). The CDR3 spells CATSRDSGTGSHEQFF. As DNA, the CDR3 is TGTGCCACCAGCAGAGATAGCGGGACAGGGAGTCATGAGCAGTTCTTC.